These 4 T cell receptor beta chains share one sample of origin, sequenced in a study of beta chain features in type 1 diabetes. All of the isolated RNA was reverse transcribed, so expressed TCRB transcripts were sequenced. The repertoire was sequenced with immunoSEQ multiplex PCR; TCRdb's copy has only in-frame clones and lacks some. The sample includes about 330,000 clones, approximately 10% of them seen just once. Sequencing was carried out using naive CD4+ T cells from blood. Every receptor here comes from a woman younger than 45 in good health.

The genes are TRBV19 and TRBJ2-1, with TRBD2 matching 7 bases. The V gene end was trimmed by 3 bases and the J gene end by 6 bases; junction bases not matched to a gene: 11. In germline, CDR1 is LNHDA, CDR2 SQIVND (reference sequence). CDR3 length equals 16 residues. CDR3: CASSIRREVVSNEQFF. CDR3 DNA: TGTGCCAGTAGTATCAGACGGGAGGTCGTGAGCAATGAGCAGTTCTTC.

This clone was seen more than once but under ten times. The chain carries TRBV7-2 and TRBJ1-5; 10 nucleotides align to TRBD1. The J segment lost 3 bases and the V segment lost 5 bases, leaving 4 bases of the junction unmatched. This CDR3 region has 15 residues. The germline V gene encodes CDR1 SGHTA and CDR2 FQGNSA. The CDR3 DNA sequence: TGTGCCAGCAGCCTGGACAGGGGGTACAATCAGCCCCAGCATTTT. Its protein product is CASSLDRGYNQPQHF.

CDR3 DNA: TGTGCCAGTAGTATCTACAGGAGTTACTATGGCTACACCTTC. Protein: CASSIYRSYYGYTF. The chain is built from TRBV19 and TRBJ1-2; possibly TRBD1 for D (5 bases). Trimming pared 3 bases from V and 3 bases from J, leaving 11 bases between. The CDR3 runs to 14 residues. Germline values: CDR1 LNHDA, CDR2 SQIVND (reference sequence).

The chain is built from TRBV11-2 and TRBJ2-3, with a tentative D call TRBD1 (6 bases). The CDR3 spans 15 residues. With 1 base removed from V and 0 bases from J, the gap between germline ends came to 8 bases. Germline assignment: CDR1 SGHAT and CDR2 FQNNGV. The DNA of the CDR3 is TGTGCCAGCAGCTTAGGAGGGACAAGCACAGATACGCAGTATTTT. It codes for CASSLGGTSTDTQYF.